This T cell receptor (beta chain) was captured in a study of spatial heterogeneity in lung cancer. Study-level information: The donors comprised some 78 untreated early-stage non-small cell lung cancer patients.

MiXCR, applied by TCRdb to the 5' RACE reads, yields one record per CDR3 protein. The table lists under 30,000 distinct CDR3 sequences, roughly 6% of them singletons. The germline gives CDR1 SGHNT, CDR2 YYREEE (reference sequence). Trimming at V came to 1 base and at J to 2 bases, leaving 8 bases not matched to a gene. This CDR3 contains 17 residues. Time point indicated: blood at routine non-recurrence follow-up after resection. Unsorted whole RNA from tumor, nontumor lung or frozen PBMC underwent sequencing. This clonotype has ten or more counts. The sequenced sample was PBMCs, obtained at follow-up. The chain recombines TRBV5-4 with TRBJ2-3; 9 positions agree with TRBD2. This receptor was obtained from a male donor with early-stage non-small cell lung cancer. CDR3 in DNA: TGTGCCAGCAGCTTGTTGTCTCTAGCGGGAACCACAGATACGCAGTATTTT. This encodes CASSLLSLAGTTDTQYF.